This T cell receptor (beta chain) was retrieved from a study of T cell responses to AZD1222 COVID-19 vaccine. Notes on the study in general: Clonal diversity may have been underestimated in mostly white British donors.

Concerning this clone: The antigen remains undetermined.

The CDR3 contains 14 residues. Germline-derived CDR1 and CDR2 are SGHVS and FNYEAQ. The junction had 2 bases not matched to a gene; V was cut back by 4 bases and J by 1 base. The repertoire was sequenced with immunoSEQ multiplex PCR; TCRdb's copy has only in-frame clones and lacks some. Seen here are roughly 200,000 clones, approximately 93% observed once, and the top ten hold about 1.7%. The rearrangement links TRBV7-6 to TRBJ1-1; 8 bases match TRBD1. Material: peripheral blood, obtained 28 days after the second AZD1222 dose. The receptor was isolated from an adult who received the AZD1222 COVID-19 vaccine. The DNA for the CDR3 is TGTGCCAGCAGCTGGGGACAGGCGAACACTGAAGCTTTCTTT. Its translation: CASSWGQANTEAFF.